This TCR beta chain derives from a study of T cell changes during pregnancy in multiple sclerosis. The count of this clone is one. The germline gives CDR1 GTSNPN, CDR2 SVGIG (reference sequence). The junction had 4 bases not matched to a gene; V was cut back by 3 bases and J by 4 bases. The CDR3 spans 13 residues. Sequencing used immunoSEQ multiplex PCR; TCRdb keeps in-frame clones, though not all of them. The profile shows about 31,000 clones, around 89% of them singletons. This clonotype was obtained from a female donor with multiple sclerosis, enrolled in a pregnancy study. V is TRBV30 and J is TRBJ2-7; TRBD1 agrees at 9 bases. Sequencing was performed on CD8+ T cells from peripheral blood mononuclear cells, taken in the second trimester of pregnancy. DNA for the CDR3: TGTGCCTGGAGGGACAGGGGCAATTACGAGCAGTACTTC. It codes for CAWRDRGNYEQYF.